This T cell receptor beta chain was sequenced in a study of cytomegalovirus exposure and HLA in healthy donors listed by TCRdb under 2017. As for the study more broadly: An earlier analysis of approximately 600 of the donors reported 250 to 300 Gb of sequence data and around 110 million unique TCR beta sequences from 150 million to 200 million T cells. An early release that covered fewer than 750 HLA-typed donors contained about 290 gigabases of sequencing data and 70 million to 100 million unique TCR sequences. Of the roughly 410 genotyped donors, roughly 80% were placed in the genetic ancestry cluster associated with self-reported Caucasian donors. The study aimed to test whether signatures of past pathogen exposure could be identified by cataloging public T cell receptors. The study profiled the T cell repertoires of 666 subjects by immunosequencing and related them to cytomegalovirus serostatus. In addition to the first cohort of several hundred subjects, a separate validation cohort of some 120 different subjects was used. The study combined high-throughput TCR immunosequencing, statistical association of individual TCRs with disease status, and machine learning to predict cytomegalovirus infection status. In a later analysis, previously published TCR beta repertoires from 600 to 850 donors were re-analyzed and high-resolution HLA genotyping was added so that TCR occurrence patterns could be studied. The later analysis used no new phenotypic data to find candidate immune exposures, relying instead on TCR beta sequences and their occurrence across donors. In an earlier analysis of several hundred of the donors, high-throughput TCR beta sequencing was used to judge whether each TCR beta V gene segment behaved as functional or pseudogenic. Donor age, sex, ethnicity and CMV serostatus were compiled together with the repertoire data. Genome-wide SNP genotypes for about three fifths of the roughly 670 donors were used in a later genetic analysis, which treated that subset as a discovery cohort. All discovery cohort repertoires had been generated using a single sequencing platform. Class I and class II HLA loci were covered by the typing at four-digit resolution. Typing coverage varied by locus: roughly 629-630 donors for A, B, C, DRB1 and DQB1; approximately 500 for DQA1; about 590 for DPA1; roughly 470 for DPB1. Roughly 5 DR-DQ haplotypes were handled as single units for association and clustering because linkage in the cohort was strong. Across approximately 400 genotyped donors of the cohort, an average of about 200,000 unique TCR beta nucleotide sequences per donor were sequenced, and roughly 20% of those sequences were non-productive. Summary of the overall study and its limitations: Only TCR beta chains were sequenced in this cohort, and the absence of alpha or paired-chain data limited detectable features. Cytomegalovirus status was reported to be diagnosed by the classifier with high specificity and sensitivity in both the original and validation cohorts. A later analysis found that most CMV-associated TCR beta chains appeared HLA-restricted, with HLA associations seemingly driven largely by CMV exposure. A group of highly shared sequence variants was considered likely to be a technical artifact of the sequencing pipeline. In a later analysis, the rate of TCR association differed among HLA loci, with DRB1 alleles having the most associated TCRs and HLA-C alleles having the fewest. Because counts were too low, seventeen rarely observed V segments, including chromosome 9 orphons, were excluded from the earlier analysis of about 500 of the donors. Specific HLA alleles were associated with more than 15,000 TCR beta sequences at a false discovery rate of 0.05 in a later analysis. Correlated functional status among segregating V segments might reflect linkage disequilibrium, but an unknown experimental factor could not be ruled out. A further reported finding was that TCR beta sequences accurately predicted the HLA-A and HLA-B alleles for most subjects in the first cohort. While some public TCRs were present in many individuals, most TCR sequences turned up only very rarely across donors. A later genetic analysis associated a missense DCLRE1C variant with V-gene and J-gene trimming of TCR beta chains, and an independent cohort replicated the association. Three of the identified cytomegalovirus-associated TCR beta chains were confirmed in vitro to be specific for cytomegalovirus antigens. In a later analysis, HLA-associated TCR beta chains were found to be more clonally expanded and to have lower generation probabilities than equally common non-associated chains. HLA typing was unavailable for some donors at each locus, so association tests used only the typed subset. The study listed 164 TCR beta chains as associated with cytomegalovirus. When HLA alleles, especially DR and DQ, strongly co-occurred, TCR associations were difficult to assign to individual alleles. The only immune exposure information available for the cohort was CMV serostatus. According to the authors, the approach could potentially be generalized to other disease states and immunological phenotypes. The 87-base-pair reads could not distinguish some IMGT-functional V segments, including TRBV6-2 and TRBV6-3, so those segments were excluded. The presence/absence analyses assumed that sequencing depth was roughly uniform across donors, and that assumption may not be true. In a later analysis, several top co-occurrence clusters were reported to appear linked to parvovirus B19, influenza, CMV and Epstein-Barr virus. Broadly in line with IMGT annotations, most TCR beta V segments showed up in productive rearrangements about 87% or about 30% of the time in an earlier analysis of a few hundred of the donors. According to a later genetic analysis, donors in an Asian-associated ancestry cluster had fewer N-insertions in productive TCRs than the roughly 670-donor mean.

The cohort consisted of fewer than 700 healthy bone marrow donors. At the time of sampling, all cohort members were nominally healthy, though unrecorded immune exposures were likely present. The donor was CMV seronegative and belonged to the group of 350 or so seronegative cohort members. Each donor provided a peripheral blood sample, and peripheral blood mononuclear cells were used for TCR beta sequencing. Genomic DNA extraction from the blood cell samples was performed with the Qiagen DNeasy Blood Extraction Kit. As for this clone: Its antigen is unknown. It has no much larger one-base neighbor in the sample; base qualities were not kept.

The CDR3 measures 17 amino acids from cysteine to phenylalanine. Only the CDR3 DNA is retained, 51 bases long and in frame from the first base. The junction shows trimming of 5 bases on V and 4 bases on J, and the gene matches do not reach 10 bases of it. CDR1 and CDR2 are read off the germline V gene (reference sequence) as SEHNR and FQNEAQ. The receptor library was made with the immunoSEQ multiplex PCR assay. The multiplex PCR relied on a mix of 60 forward primers for TCR Vbeta segments and 13 reverse primers for TCR Jbeta segments. Amplification of the CDR3 region of rearranged TCR beta genes was performed with a multiplex PCR assay on genomic DNA. Amplified TCR beta libraries were sequenced as 87-base-pair reads on the Illumina HiSeq System. The original pipeline was this. A later analysis counted about 76 million unique TCR beta chains across the 666 repertoires, and approximately 11 million of these chains were shared by at least two donors. Raw reads were error-corrected and collapsed into unique sequences with a nearest-neighbor algorithm that merged closely related sequences to remove PCR and sequencing errors. To assign V, D and J gene segments, CDR3 sequences were aligned to IMGT reference sequences. Each retained sequence needed at least a six-nucleotide match to both a V gene segment and a J gene segment. A rearrangement was called productive if the CDR3 had no stop codons and remained in frame with V and J, and every other rearrangement was called non-productive. Following IMGT convention, CDR3 was defined as the stretch from the second conserved V-encoded cysteine to the conserved J-encoded phenylalanine. The earlier analysis of 587 of the donors excluded sequences that lacked an unambiguous match to a single V gene segment. In an earlier analysis of 587 of the donors, a V segment was called functional when productive rearrangements were above 56.7%, and segregating when the standard deviation between donors exceeded 5%. A statistical classification framework was developed to diagnose cytomegalovirus status using the catalog of TCR beta chain sequences. V and J gene assignment, in a later analysis, came from comparing TCR nucleotide sequences with IMGT/GENE-DB human TR gene sequences. Using the TCRdist pipeline, a later analysis assigned CDR3 sequences along with most-parsimonious VDJ recombination scenarios. In a later analysis, each TCR beta chain was defined by its CDR3 amino acid sequence together with its V-gene family, and reads lacking a unique V-gene family were excluded. A later analysis removed 592 highly shared, low-generation-probability nucleotide sequences to deal with suspected cross-contamination and a sequencing artifact. In a later analysis, a clonal expansion index for each public chain was calculated from normalized within-repertoire ranks of inferred template counts. In a later analysis, generation probabilities were computed with a VDJ recombination model fitted to out-of-frame rearrangements, and the resulting probabilities were checked against IGoR. Hypergeometric tests were used in a later analysis to score TCR-TCR, TCR-HLA and TCR-CMV co-occurrence, with a repertoire-size bias correction applied to the TCR pairs. To estimate false discovery rates, a later analysis permuted the HLA or CMV assignments 20 times. In a later analysis, co-occurring TCRs were grouped using DBSCAN, and TCRdist sequence similarity was added for clustering within HLA-allele-positive subsets. Co-occurrence clustering excluded repertoires with fewer than 30,000 or more than 120,000 public chains, plus five with anomalous nucleotide sharing. The table comes from immuneACCESS by way of TCRdb, which keeps in-frame sequences with V and J called. Part of the clones is missing from these tables; in studies checked, under half for an unresolved V gene and the rest for unknown reasons. V and J calls and clone size are given by that table; D and trimming were obtained from the DNA. This sample comprises 100,000 to 150,000 clones, around 78% of them detected only once. The ten most abundant clones make up approximately 3.8% of the sample.

The clonotype comes from a man aged 35-49 years in good health and CMV-seronegative. The rearrangement joined TRBV7-9 to TRBJ1-4, with 10 middle bases fitting TRBD1. What was sequenced was PBMCs. CDR3 protein: CASSPGTGARYNEKLFF. The nucleotide sequence reads as follows: TGTGCCAGCAGCCCTGGGACAGGGGCGCGATATAATGAAAAACTGTTTTTT.